The TCR beta chain described here comes from a study of cytomegalovirus exposure and HLA in healthy donors. Study-wide results and limits: The classifier, whose performance was assessed in both the original and validation cohorts, reportedly diagnosed cytomegalovirus status with high specificity and sensitivity. Researchers reported that a few CMV-associated chains were confirmed in vitro as CMV antigen-specific.

Details on this clone: Its antigen is not identified.

The donors were members of the roughly 120-subject validation cohort (separate from the approximately 730-subject first cohort). Repertoires were generated with immunoSEQ multiplex PCR, while TCRdb's copy carries only in-frame clones and drops some. The profile covers 200,000 to 250,000 clones, with 83% appearing a single time and around 5.5% taken by the ten largest. The germline V gene encodes CDR1 MNHEY and CDR2 SVGAGI. This CDR3 contains 14 residues. Trimming took 5 bases from V and 6 from J; bases not matched to a gene: 7. The clonotype originates from a woman between 18 and 30 years old in good health and CMV-seronegative. Source material: PBMCs. The genes are TRBV6-5 and TRBJ2-7; 10 nucleotides match TRBD1. The CDR3 coding sequence is TGTGCCAGCAGTCGGGACAGGGGAACTGGCGAGCAGTACTTC. It is translated as CASSRDRGTGEQYF.